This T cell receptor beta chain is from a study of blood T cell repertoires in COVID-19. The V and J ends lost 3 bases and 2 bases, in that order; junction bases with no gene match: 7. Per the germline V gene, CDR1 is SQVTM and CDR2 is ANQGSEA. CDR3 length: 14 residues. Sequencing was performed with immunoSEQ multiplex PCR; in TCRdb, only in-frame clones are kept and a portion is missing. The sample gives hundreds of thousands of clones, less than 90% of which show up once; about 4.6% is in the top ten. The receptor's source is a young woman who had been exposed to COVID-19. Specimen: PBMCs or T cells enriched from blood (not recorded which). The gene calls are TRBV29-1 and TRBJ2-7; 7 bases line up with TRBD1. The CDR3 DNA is TGCAGCGTTGAGGAGAGGGGGCGCCCCTACGAGCAGTACTTC. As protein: CSVEERGRPYEQYF.